A selection of T cell receptor beta chains follows, all from one sample in a study of technical replicates of blood from several donors. Some clones are missing from TCRdb's copy, which holds only in-frame ones; the method was immunoSEQ multiplex PCR. The sample includes over 80,000 clones, 90% to 97% of them seen just once. The specimen sequenced was T cells isolated from PBMCs. The receptors stem from a human donor in good health. The CDR3 runs from the conserved cysteine through the conserved F or W. The D gene is left open where the match is weak. Not every row has a clone size; where given, it reads once, few, many or a size class.

.,TRBJ1-1,TRBV30,.,CAWSHTGTSTEAFF
once,TRBJ1-6,TRBV30,.,CAWSAGENSPLHF
.,TRBJ2-7,TRBV7-2,TRBD2,CASSKDVASGTYEQYF
.,TRBJ1-1,TRBV19,TRBD1,CASSILQTGGFTEAFF
.,TRBJ2-7,TRBV4-1,TRBD1,CASSPRQGFNEQYF
.,TRBJ1-5,TRBV5-6,.,CASSWSYSYNQPQHF
.,TRBJ2-4,TRBV5-4,TRBD1,CASSDYRGRNIQYF
.,TRBJ2-3,TRBV15,.,CATSRGGESDTQYF
.,TRBJ2-7,TRBV11-2,TRBD2,CASSLAWTSSYEQYF
few,TRBJ2-7,TRBV6-5,.,CASKERTSSYEQYF
.,TRBJ2-1,TRBV25-1,.,CASSTSASSYNEQFF
.,TRBJ1-2,TRBV6-5,.,CASSSSQGAGYTF
.,TRBJ1-1,TRBV29-1,.,CSVEKPGAFF
.,TRBJ1-1,TRBV7-6,TRBD1,CASSLPRTGGSMNTEAFF
.,TRBJ2-1,TRBV19,TRBD2,CASSITLAHSYNEQFF
.,TRBJ1-5,TRBV7-8,TRBD1,CASLRGTGGNQPQHF
.,TRBJ1-5,TRBV29-1,.,CSVEVFGGGNQPQHF
few,TRBJ1-1,TRBV10-3,.,CATNNLNTEAFF
.,TRBJ2-3,TRBV5-6,.,CASLLQQGTQYF
.,TRBJ2-7,TRBV5-5,TRBD2,CASGPGLMGLEQYF
.,TRBJ1-5,TRBV15,.,CATSRDGQSHQPQHF
once,TRBJ2-7,TRBV7-2,.,CASSAGPPESEQYF
once,TRBJ2-7,TRBV6-5,TRBD1,CASTRTGSYEQYF
.,TRBJ2-2,TRBV15,.,CATSRAWGANTGELFF
.,TRBJ2-1,TRBV11-3,.,CASSLDASSYNEQFF
.,TRBJ2-3,TRBV11-2,TRBD2,CASSLTAGALDTQYF
.,TRBJ2-7,TRBV5-4,TRBD2,CASSSGTSSYEQYF
.,TRBJ1-2,TRBV29-1,TRBD1,CSVGQGALGYTF
.,TRBJ2-3,TRBV19,TRBD2,CASMPLAGIPDTQYF
.,TRBJ2-1,TRBV7-3,.,CASSFRSYNEQFF
once,TRBJ2-7,TRBV5-8,TRBD2,CASSRLAGDIYEQYF
.,TRBJ1-1,TRBV6-1,.,CASVRGGVTEAFF
.,TRBJ1-4,TRBV4-1,TRBD1,CASSQRDSFNEKLFF
.,TRBJ2-1,TRBV19,TRBD1,CASSVQGSYNEQFF
.,TRBJ2-1,TRBV2,.,CASSVGHFLDEQFF
once,TRBJ1-5,TRBV7-8,TRBD1,CASSLGGTVNQPQHF
.,TRBJ2-3,TRBV7-9,TRBD1,CASESDRGLTDTQYF
.,TRBJ2-3,TRBV10-2,TRBD2,CASSNLLAEITDTQYF
.,TRBJ2-5,TRBV7-9,TRBD2,CASSRLAGVETQYF
.,TRBJ1-5,TRBV30,.,CAWSLIRTVEEPQHF
.,TRBJ1-2,TRBV28,TRBD1,CASRQTRDRGVLYTF
.,TRBJ2-7,TRBV4-3,.,CASSQVRGTEQYF
once,TRBJ1-2,TRBV29-1,.,CSVGGAGVYGYTF
.,TRBJ1-3,TRBV30,.,CAWSTGPPGNTIYF
.,TRBJ2-1,TRBV7-2,TRBD2,CASSFSGRHEQFF